Listed below are T cell receptor beta chains from one sample, sequenced in a study of breast tumors, draining lymph nodes, adjacent tissues. TCRdb passed the multiplex PCR reads through MiXCR, listing each CDR3 protein once. The sample contains more than 250,000 distinct CDR3 sequences, about 33% of which appear only once. The sequenced material came from axillary lymph node tissue. The receptors here all came from a female donor with breast cancer. Some clones in this sample may be carry-over from other donors' samples. Each CDR3 is given with its conserved first and last residue. The order of the fields is J gene, V gene, D gene, clone size, CDR3 DNA, CDR3 protein. D genes are given only for firm matches. Only part of the rows carry a size: once, few, many, or a class if the clone is expanded.

J gene: TRBJ2-7; V gene: TRBV19; D gene: .; clone size: many; CDR3 DNA: TGTGCCAGTAGTGTAGGAATCTCCTACGAGCAGTACTTC; CDR3 protein: CASSVGISYEQYF
J gene: TRBJ1-2; V gene: TRBV5-4; D gene: TRBD1; clone size: .; CDR3 DNA: TGTGCCAGCAGCATGGCTGGACAGGGGGTTCAGTATGGCTACACCTTC; CDR3 protein: CASSMAGQGVQYGYTF
J gene: TRBJ1-5; V gene: TRBV18; D gene: TRBD1; clone size: few; CDR3 DNA: TGTGCCAGCTCACCTGGGCTCGGACAGGGGGTGCGGCAGCCCCAGCATTTT; CDR3 protein: CASSPGLGQGVRQPQHF
J gene: TRBJ1-4; V gene: TRBV10-3; D gene: .; clone size: once; CDR3 DNA: TGTGCCATCAGCGATCAGGGCGGAAAACTGTTTTTT; CDR3 protein: CAISDQGGKLFF
J gene: TRBJ1-4; V gene: TRBV6-5; D gene: TRBD1; clone size: many; CDR3 DNA: TGTGCCAGCAGACTAACAGGGGGCGGTGCTGAAAAACTGTTTTTT; CDR3 protein: CASRLTGGGAEKLFF
J gene: TRBJ2-2; V gene: TRBV5-1; D gene: .; clone size: many; CDR3 DNA: TGCGCCAGCAGCCCCTACAGGGACGGGGAGCTGTTTTTT; CDR3 protein: CASSPYRDGELFF
J gene: TRBJ2-7; V gene: TRBV6-5; D gene: .; clone size: many; CDR3 DNA: TGTGCCGCGGGGAAGGGCCTCTACGAGCAGTACTTC; CDR3 protein: CAAGKGLYEQYF
J gene: TRBJ2-2; V gene: TRBV30; D gene: TRBD2; clone size: few; CDR3 DNA: TGTGCCTGGAGTCCGTCGAGGCTAGCGGGAGTGGCCGGGGAGCTGTTTTTT; CDR3 protein: CAWSPSRLAGVAGELFF
J gene: TRBJ1-2; V gene: TRBV2; D gene: TRBD1; clone size: .; CDR3 DNA: TGTGCCAGCATCGGGACAGGGGGCGGCTACACCTTC; CDR3 protein: CASIGTGGGYTF
J gene: TRBJ2-3; V gene: TRBV28; D gene: .; clone size: .; CDR3 DNA: TGTGCCAGCAGCCCGGGGGGCGGTCTTCGTACGCAGTATTTT; CDR3 protein: CASSPGGGLRTQYF
J gene: TRBJ2-6; V gene: TRBV20-1; D gene: TRBD2; clone size: .; CDR3 DNA: TGCAGTGCCCCAGCGGGGCCTGGGGCCAACGTCCTGACTTTC; CDR3 protein: CSAPAGPGANVLTF
J gene: TRBJ2-5; V gene: TRBV7-3; D gene: .; clone size: .; CDR3 DNA: TGTGCCAGCAGCTTTACGGGGGGCGTGGAGACCCAGTACTTC; CDR3 protein: CASSFTGGVETQYF
J gene: TRBJ2-4; V gene: TRBV12-3/TRBV12-4; D gene: .; clone size: .; CDR3 DNA: TGTGCCAGCAGTTTGTCAGGGTTTCGGACCAACAACATTCAGTACTTC; CDR3 protein: CASSLSGFRTNNIQYF
J gene: TRBJ1-2; V gene: TRBV3-1; D gene: .; clone size: few; CDR3 DNA: TGTGCCAGCAGCCATGGGGGACATTTCCCTCCTGCCTATGGCTACACCTTC; CDR3 protein: CASSHGGHFPPAYGYTF
J gene: TRBJ2-3; V gene: TRBV20-1; D gene: .; clone size: many; CDR3 DNA: TGCAGTGCTAAGTGGACCACAGATACGCAGTATTTT; CDR3 protein: CSAKWTTDTQYF
J gene: TRBJ1-6; V gene: TRBV7-2; D gene: .; clone size: many; CDR3 DNA: TGTGCCAGCAGCTTAGTAGAGCTTAATTCACCCCTCCACTTT; CDR3 protein: CASSLVELNSPLHF
J gene: TRBJ2-5; V gene: TRBV7-3; D gene: .; clone size: many; CDR3 DNA: TGTGCCAGCAGCTTAGTCCGGTCGGAGACCCAGTACTTC; CDR3 protein: CASSLVRSETQYF
J gene: TRBJ2-3; V gene: TRBV6-2/TRBV6-3; D gene: .; clone size: few; CDR3 DNA: TGTGCCAGCAGTAACTCTAGGTATAGCACAGATACGCAGTATTTT; CDR3 protein: CASSNSRYSTDTQYF
J gene: TRBJ2-5; V gene: TRBV7-9; D gene: .; clone size: many; CDR3 DNA: TGTGCCAGCAGCTTTACCCCGGTGGGGTACCAAGAGACCCAGTACTTC; CDR3 protein: CASSFTPVGYQETQYF
J gene: TRBJ1-6; V gene: TRBV4-2; D gene: .; clone size: many; CDR3 DNA: TGTGCCAGCAGCCAAGACTCGGGGGCCAGTGGGTCCTATAATTCACCCCTCCACTTT; CDR3 protein: CASSQDSGASGSYNSPLHF
J gene: TRBJ1-1; V gene: TRBV29-1; D gene: .; clone size: few; CDR3 DNA: TGCAGCGTTGAAGAAAGACGTTTCGGAGCTTTCTTT; CDR3 protein: CSVEERRFGAFF
J gene: TRBJ2-7; V gene: TRBV20-1; D gene: .; clone size: many; CDR3 DNA: TGCAGTGCTAGAGGGGGCGGGTCCTACGAGCAGTACTTC; CDR3 protein: CSARGGGSYEQYF
J gene: TRBJ1-4; V gene: TRBV3-2; D gene: .; clone size: .; CDR3 DNA: TGTGCCAGCAGCCAAGCGGGGCAGGGTACTGAAAAACTGTTTTTT; CDR3 protein: CASSQAGQGTEKLFF
J gene: TRBJ2-3; V gene: TRBV18; D gene: .; clone size: few; CDR3 DNA: TGTGCCAGCTCACCCCCTCCGAACACAGATACGCAGTATTTT; CDR3 protein: CASSPPPNTDTQYF
J gene: TRBJ2-1; V gene: TRBV16; D gene: .; clone size: many; CDR3 DNA: TGTGCCAGCAGCCCCCATCCGTCCGAGTGGGCGGGTTACAATGAGCAGTTCTTC; CDR3 protein: CASSPHPSEWAGYNEQFF
J gene: TRBJ2-1; V gene: TRBV24-1; D gene: TRBD2; clone size: many; CDR3 DNA: TGTGCCACCAGTGATTTAGGAGGGAGGGCCGACAATGAGCAGTTCTTC; CDR3 protein: CATSDLGGRADNEQFF
J gene: TRBJ2-5; V gene: TRBV19; D gene: TRBD1; clone size: many; CDR3 DNA: TGTGCCAGTAGCCTTCCGGGACAGGGTTTCGAGACCCAGTACTTC; CDR3 protein: CASSLPGQGFETQYF
J gene: TRBJ2-3; V gene: TRBV6-5; D gene: .; clone size: many; CDR3 DNA: TGTGCCAGCAGTTACGCAAGCGGGTCCACAGATACGCAGTATTTT; CDR3 protein: CASSYASGSTDTQYF
J gene: TRBJ2-4; V gene: TRBV20-1; D gene: TRBD2; clone size: .; CDR3 DNA: TGCAGTGCGAGGAGGACTAGCGGGAGTGACATTCAGTACTTC; CDR3 protein: CSARRTSGSDIQYF
J gene: TRBJ2-2; V gene: TRBV20-1; D gene: TRBD2; clone size: many; CDR3 DNA: TGCAGTGCTAGTTTCTTAGCGGGATCGAACACCGGGGAGCTGTTTTTT; CDR3 protein: CSASFLAGSNTGELFF
J gene: TRBJ2-3; V gene: TRBV19; D gene: .; clone size: many; CDR3 DNA: TGTGCCAGTAGTATAGCGGCAGGGAGCACAGATACGCAGTATTTT; CDR3 protein: CASSIAAGSTDTQYF
J gene: TRBJ1-5; V gene: TRBV20-1; D gene: TRBD1; clone size: .; CDR3 DNA: TGCAGTGCTAGTTGGACAGGGGACAATCAGCCCCAGCATTTT; CDR3 protein: CSASWTGDNQPQHF
J gene: TRBJ2-3; V gene: TRBV14; D gene: .; clone size: many; CDR3 DNA: TGTGCCAGCAGCCCAACGAGAGATACGCAGTATTTT; CDR3 protein: CASSPTRDTQYF
J gene: TRBJ2-2; V gene: TRBV24-1; D gene: TRBD1; clone size: many; CDR3 DNA: TGTGCCACCAGTGGTCCGGGACAGGGGGCGCAATGGACCGGGGAGCTGTTTTTT; CDR3 protein: CATSGPGQGAQWTGELFF
J gene: TRBJ1-1; V gene: TRBV6-5; D gene: .; clone size: few; CDR3 DNA: TGTGCCAGCAGTTACCGGGAAGGTTTGAACACTGAAGCTTTCTTT; CDR3 protein: CASSYREGLNTEAFF
J gene: TRBJ2-1; V gene: TRBV10-3; D gene: .; clone size: many; CDR3 DNA: TGTGCCACCATCCGGGACTCGGCCTACAATGAGCAGTTCTTC; CDR3 protein: CATIRDSAYNEQFF
J gene: TRBJ1-2; V gene: TRBV7-2; D gene: TRBD1; clone size: many; CDR3 DNA: TGTGCCAGCAGCCAGCGCGGAGGGGGCGCAGGTGGCTACACCTTC; CDR3 protein: CASSQRGGGAGGYTF
J gene: TRBJ2-3; V gene: TRBV24-1; D gene: TRBD2; clone size: many; CDR3 DNA: TGTGCCACCAAAGCTAGCGGGAGGAGCACAGATACGCAGTATTTT; CDR3 protein: CATKASGRSTDTQYF
J gene: TRBJ2-3; V gene: TRBV24-1; D gene: TRBD1; clone size: once; CDR3 DNA: TGTGCCACCAGTGAGTCGGGGACAGTTACAGATGCGCAGTATTTT; CDR3 protein: CATSESGTVTDAQYF
J gene: TRBJ1-6; V gene: TRBV20-1; D gene: TRBD1; clone size: .; CDR3 DNA: TGCAGTGCAACGGGACAGGGGCCGGAATCACCCCTCCACTTT; CDR3 protein: CSATGQGPESPLHF
J gene: TRBJ2-2; V gene: TRBV7-2; D gene: .; clone size: .; CDR3 DNA: TGTGCCAGCAGCTTGACTGGGACTGCGAACACCGGGGAGCTGTTTTTT; CDR3 protein: CASSLTGTANTGELFF
J gene: TRBJ2-7; V gene: TRBV7-9; D gene: TRBD2; clone size: many; CDR3 DNA: TGTGCCAGCAGCTTCCTGGGGACTAGCCTTAGGAACGAGCAGTACTTC; CDR3 protein: CASSFLGTSLRNEQYF
J gene: TRBJ2-7; V gene: TRBV12-3/TRBV12-4; D gene: .; clone size: many; CDR3 DNA: TGTGCCAGCAGTTTAGGGCACGTCTACGAGCAGTACTTC; CDR3 protein: CASSLGHVYEQYF
J gene: TRBJ1-3; V gene: TRBV20-1; D gene: TRBD1; clone size: many; CDR3 DNA: TGCAGTGCTCCACAGGGGAGCTCTGGAAACACCATATATTTT; CDR3 protein: CSAPQGSSGNTIYF
J gene: TRBJ2-3; V gene: TRBV11-2; D gene: .; clone size: many; CDR3 DNA: TGTGCCAGCAGCTTAGATCTAGGCGATAGCACAGATACGCAGTATTTT; CDR3 protein: CASSLDLGDSTDTQYF
J gene: TRBJ2-7; V gene: TRBV5-6; D gene: TRBD2; clone size: many; CDR3 DNA: TGTGCCAGCAGCTCGGGAGGACGCTACGAGCAGTACTTC; CDR3 protein: CASSSGGRYEQYF
J gene: TRBJ2-1; V gene: TRBV24-1; D gene: .; clone size: many; CDR3 DNA: TGTGCCACCAGTGATGCAAACAGGGGAGGGTCCTACAATGAGCAGTTCTTC; CDR3 protein: CATSDANRGGSYNEQFF
J gene: TRBJ2-3; V gene: TRBV19; D gene: TRBD2; clone size: many; CDR3 DNA: TGTGCCAGTAGCATGACTAGCGGGAGTGGAGCTACGCAGTATTTT; CDR3 protein: CASSMTSGSGATQYF
J gene: TRBJ2-5; V gene: TRBV2; D gene: .; clone size: .; CDR3 DNA: TGTGCCAGCAGTGTGGGCAGGCGGGACGAGACCCAGTACTTC; CDR3 protein: CASSVGRRDETQYF
J gene: TRBJ1-5; V gene: TRBV4-1; D gene: .; clone size: many; CDR3 DNA: TGCGCCAGCAGCCAAGGTTCCAGGGGCGATCAGCCCCAGCATTTT; CDR3 protein: CASSQGSRGDQPQHF
J gene: TRBJ2-1; V gene: TRBV7-9; D gene: TRBD2; clone size: many; CDR3 DNA: TGTGCCAGCAGCTTGGGGGGGATAAATACCTACAATGAGCAGTTCTTC; CDR3 protein: CASSLGGINTYNEQFF